The clone carrying this T cell receptor (beta chain) was picked up many times. These data originate in a study of blood T cells in healthy people across ages. A second about 6 to 12 cycle PCR used barcoded and J-beta primers. Each cDNA molecule carried a tag from a template-switch adaptor that contained 12 random nucleotides. No fewer than 3 million CDR3-containing paired-end reads came from each sample. TCRdb re-derived calls from the 5' RACE reads in MiXCR, one entry per CDR3 protein. Of hundreds of thousands of distinct CDR3 sequences listed, approximately 31% are singletons. PBMCs were isolated at a quantity of at least 7 million per sample. Total RNA amounts of at least 5.5 micrograms were extracted per sample. The CDR3 loop spans 11 amino acids. Deletions cut 6 bases from V and 2 bases from J, with 5 bases between. Germline V gene data show CDR1 as SGHTS and CDR2 as YDEGEE.

Sequenced: blood. This TCR derives from a woman over 75 in good health. The chain links TRBV5-8 to TRBJ2-5; D unclear. CDR3 region: CASNLQETQYF. The CDR3 coding sequence is TGTGCCAGCAACTTACAAGAGACCCAGTACTTC.